A selection of T cell receptor beta chains follows, all from one sample in a study of blood T cell repertoires in COVID-19. Data came from immunoSEQ multiplex PCR; TCRdb stores just in-frame clones and leaves some out. Of 150,000 or so clones listed, about 70% are singletons. The sample was peripheral blood. The receptor set was obtained from a woman aged 70-85 years with acute or convalescent COVID-19. Both conserved end residues are part of each CDR3. Each record gives: J gene, V gene, clone size, D gene, CDR3 protein, CDR3 DNA. A D gene is named only where the DNA matches it firmly. Rows give clone size only sometimes, using once, few, many, or a class for an expanded clone.

>TRBJ1-3|TRBV9|.|TRBD1
CASSVGTGGHSGNTIYF
TGTGCCAGCAGCGTAGGGACAGGGGGCCACTCTGGAAACACCATATATTTT
>TRBJ1-1|TRBV10-3|.|TRBD1
CAISETGGTEAFF
TGTGCCATCAGTGAGACAGGGGGCACTGAAGCTTTCTTT
>TRBJ2-6|TRBV9|few|TRBD1
CASSRDSSLSGLRGSGANVLTF
TGTGCCAGCAGCAGGGACAGCTCATTAAGCGGTTTAAGAGGATCTGGGGCCAACGTCCTGACTTTC
>TRBJ2-1|TRBV12-3/TRBV12-4|few|.
CASGGRYNEQFF
TGTGCCAGCGGGGGCAGGTACAATGAGCAGTTCTTC
>TRBJ2-7|TRBV28|.|TRBD2
CASSLPSGRASEQYF
TGTGCCAGCAGTTTGCCTAGCGGGAGGGCCTCCGAGCAGTACTTC
>TRBJ2-3|TRBV7-2|.|TRBD2
CASRTPGRGDTQYF
TGTGCCAGCAGGACTCCAGGGCGGGGGGATACGCAGTATTTT
>TRBJ2-2|TRBV19|.|TRBD2
CASSKASGKTGELFF
TGTGCCAGTAGTAAGGCTAGCGGGAAGACCGGGGAGCTGTTTTTT
>TRBJ1-3|TRBV3-1/TRBV3-2|.|.
CASSQGSGAGNTIYF
TGTGCCAGCAGCCAAGGGTCAGGGGCTGGAAACACCATATATTTT
>TRBJ1-5|TRBV7-8|.|.
CASSPGLERQPQHF
TGTGCCAGCAGCCCTGGACTGGAAAGACAGCCCCAGCATTTT
>TRBJ2-6|TRBV2|.|.
CASSYRASGANVLTF
TGTGCCAGCAGTTACAGGGCTTCTGGGGCCAACGTCCTGACTTTC
>TRBJ1-2|TRBV16|.|TRBD1
CASSQEQGYYGYTF
TGTGCCAGCAGCCAAGAACAGGGGTACTATGGCTACACCTTC
>TRBJ2-1|TRBV7-9|.|TRBD2
CASSLGTSGYNEQFF
TGTGCCAGCAGCTTAGGGACTAGCGGCTACAATGAGCAGTTCTTC
>TRBJ2-7|TRBV11-2|.|TRBD1
CASRSGTVSYEQYF
TGTGCCAGCAGATCCGGGACAGTCTCCTACGAGCAGTACTTC
>TRBJ2-5|TRBV5-1|.|TRBD1
CASSTGALQETQYF
TGCGCCAGCAGCACAGGGGCCCTACAAGAGACCCAGTACTTC
>TRBJ2-1|TRBV11-2|.|TRBD2
CASSVRLAGVYNEQFF
TGTGCCAGCAGCGTAAGACTAGCGGGAGTCTACAATGAGCAGTTCTTC
>TRBJ1-2|TRBV28|few|.
CASSSGSNNYGYTF
TGTGCCAGCAGTTCCGGGTCGAATAACTATGGCTACACCTTC
>TRBJ2-3|TRBV6-2/TRBV6-3|.|.
CASSYNSGPSDTQYF
TGTGCCAGCAGTTACAATAGCGGCCCTTCAGATACGCAGTATTTT
>TRBJ2-2|TRBV2|.|TRBD1
CASRGQPTGELFF
TGTGCCAGCAGGGGACAGCCCACCGGGGAGCTGTTTTTT
>TRBJ1-2|TRBV19|.|TRBD1
CASRDQGADYGYTF
TGTGCCAGTAGGGACCAGGGGGCGGACTATGGCTACACCTTC
>TRBJ2-3|TRBV27|.|TRBD2
CASSLTLTSGGAGDTQYF
TGTGCCAGCAGTTTAACCTTGACTAGCGGGGGGGCAGGGGATACGCAGTATTTT
>TRBJ2-1|TRBV27|once|.
CASSFGGGGNEQFF
TGTGCCAGCAGTTTCGGGGGTGGAGGCAATGAGCAGTTCTTC
>TRBJ1-1|TRBV10-2|.|TRBD1
CASRGGMNTEAFF
TGCGCCAGCAGAGGGGGCATGAACACTGAAGCTTTCTTT
>TRBJ2-3|TRBV19|.|TRBD2
CASSAPRGGRTDTQYF
TGTGCCAGTAGTGCGCCTCGGGGGGGACGCACAGATACGCAGTATTTT
>TRBJ1-1|TRBV10-3|.|.
CAIQINMNTEAFF
TGTGCCATCCAAATAAACATGAACACTGAAGCTTTCTTT
>TRBJ2-7|TRBV29-1|.|TRBD2
CSATGLGRGEQYF
TGCAGCGCCACCGGCCTCGGGAGGGGAGAGCAGTACTTC